This TCR beta chain is from a study of T-cell reconstitution after alpha-beta-depleted transplantation in children. General study findings and limits: The main origin of T-cell counts and diversity one year after transplant was newly produced T cells. Reports say that about two months after transplant, the alpha-beta T cells came out of several hundred graft clones that had expanded.

Using unique molecular identifiers, the investigators prepared the TCRbeta library. TCRdb re-called the PCR reads with MiXCR, one entry per CDR3 protein. The sample yields 450,000 to 700,000 distinct CDR3 sequences, around 27% seen once. On this clonotype: The target antigen is unknown.

This receptor was taken from a boy in the first two years of life with Wiskott-Aldrich syndrome, due to receive a stem cell transplant. The sequenced sample was PBMCs, obtained before TCRalphabeta/CD19-depleted stem cell transplant.

CDR3 nucleotide sequence: TGCGCCAGCAGTCCCTTAGTAGGCTCCCGGGGGGTATCCTACAATGAGCAGTTCTTC. As protein: CASSPLVGSRGVSYNEQFF. The chain is built from TRBV10-2 and TRBJ2-1, with 7 nucleotides matching TRBD2. CDR1 and CDR2 from the germline V gene are WSHSY and SAAADI. V was pared by 5 bases and J by 1 base, with 17 bases of the junction left unmatched. This CDR3 contains 19 residues.